Each of the 32 T cell receptor beta chains below was sequenced from the same sample in a study of shared clonotypes between healthy human individuals. Profiling relied on immunoSEQ multiplex PCR, and the TCRdb table lists in-frame clones only, not all of them. The sample includes about 1,500,000 clones, 95% to 97% of them seen just once. The sequencing sample was made of naive CD4+ T cells sorted from blood. The subset here: CD45RA+ positively selected. The receptors shown here come from a man aged 25 to 45 in good health.

In its sample, this clone was seen once. The CDR3 sequence: CASSPTLTWQGGRDQPQHF. The CDR3 DNA reads as TGTGCCAGCAGCCCGACCCTTACTTGGCAGGGAGGACGTGATCAGCCCCAGCATTTT. This rearrangement joins TRBV7-8 to TRBJ1-5; weak D call: TRBD1 (5 bases). V was shortened by 5 bases and J by 5 bases, with 28 bases between the two germline ends. Germline V gene lookup returns CDR1 SGHVS and CDR2 FQNEAQ. The CDR3 spans 19 residues.

This chain joins TRBV10-1 and TRBJ1-5, with D maybe TRBD1 (5 bases). Per the germline V gene, CDR1 is WNHNN and CDR2 is SYGVQD (reference sequence). CDR3 length: 20 residues. Trimming cost V 2 bases and J 0 bases, with 23 bases left between them. Here the CDR3 DNA reads TGCGCCAGCAGTGAGCCGCAGACAGACCTACAAGTCTATAGCAATCAGCCCCAGCATTTT. Translating gives CASSEPQTDLQVYSNQPQHF.

This clone was counted only a few times. The chain joins TRBV7-6 to TRBJ2-6; D perhaps matches TRBD1 (6 bases). Germline CDR1 SGHVS, CDR2 FNYEAQ. CDR3 size: 18 residues. The V and J ends lost 2 bases and 1 base respectively, with 15 bases between them. CDR3 in DNA: TGTGCCAGCAGCTTATCAACAGGGAGAGGGTCTGGGGCCAACGTCCTGACTTTC. Amino acid sequence: CASSLSTGRGSGANVLTF.

CDR3 in amino acids: CASSEKDRGSYGYTF. CDR3 coding DNA: TGTGCCAGCAGTGAAAAGGACCGGGGAAGCTATGGCTACACCTTC. V and J are TRBV6-1 and TRBJ1-2; D uncertain. CDR1 MNHNS and CDR2 SASEGT come from the germline V gene. The V end was cut by 2 bases, the J end by 4 bases, with 14 bases between. This CDR3 is 15 amino acids long.

This chain joins TRBV9 and TRBJ1-1; D not certain. CDR1 and CDR2 from the germline V gene are SGDLS and YYNGEE. This CDR3 comprises 14 residues. The V gene lost 0 bases and the J gene lost 7 bases, with 13 bases spanning the gap. CDR3 protein: CASSVAPGGFEAFF. The CDR3, as DNA: TGTGCCAGCAGCGTAGCTCCAGGCGGTTTTGAAGCTTTCTTT.

The CDR3 nucleotides are TGTGCCAGCAGCTCAAGCGAGAACTACAATGAGCAGTTCTTC. Protein product: CASSSSENYNEQFF. V and J are TRBV7-3 and TRBJ2-1; D ambiguous. Trimming pared 4 bases from V and 3 bases from J, leaving 10 bases between. The CDR3 has 14 amino acids. Germline V lookup: CDR1 SGHTA, CDR2 FQGTGA. Complete variable domain (other parts from reference TRBV7-3 and TRBJ2-1): GAGVSQTPSNKVTEKGKYVELRCDPISGHTALYWYRQSLGQGPEFLIYFQGTGAADDSGLPNDRFFAVRPEGSVSTLKIQRTERGDSAVYLCASSSSENYNEQFFGPGTRLTVL.

J is TRBJ2-3 and V is TRBV7-2; D ambiguous. Germline assignment: CDR1 SGHTA and CDR2 FQGNSA. The CDR3 loop spans 15 amino acids. The V end lost 6 bases, the J end lost 2 bases, and 15 bases lay between the germline ends. The CDR3 sequence is CASSSMSGFTDTQYF. Written as DNA, the CDR3 is TGTGCCAGCAGTTCTATGTCCGGGTTCACAGATACGCAGTATTTT.

V usage is TRBV18 and J usage is TRBJ2-2; weak D call: TRBD2 (6 bases). Germline V gene lookup returns CDR1 KGHSH and CDR2 LQKENI. The CDR3 loop spans 15 amino acids. The V end was cut by 6 bases, the J end by 0 bases, with 11 bases between. The CDR3 is CASSTTRANTGELFF. The CDR3 coding sequence is TGTGCCAGCTCGACGACTAGAGCGAACACCGGGGAGCTGTTTTTT.

The gene calls are TRBV9 and TRBJ2-3; TRBD2 agrees at 7 bases. The CDR3 has 16 residues. The trim removed 0 bases at V and 0 bases at J, leaving 4 bases unmatched. CDR1 and CDR2 from the germline V gene are SGDLS and YYNGEE. CDR3 residues: CASSVGAGDSTDTQYF. In nucleotides, the CDR3 is TGTGCCAGCAGCGTAGGGGCGGGAGACAGCACAGATACGCAGTATTTT.

The genes are TRBV19 and TRBJ2-7, with a tentative D call TRBD1 (6 bases). V lost 9 bases, J lost 3 bases, and 15 bases lay in between. Germline-derived CDR1 and CDR2 are LNHDA and SQIVND (reference sequence). The CDR3 is made up of 13 amino acids. CDR3 residues: CARLGQRDYEQYF. CDR3 sequence (DNA): TGTGCCAGACTAGGACAGCGAGACTACGAGCAGTACTTC. Complete variable domain (other parts from reference TRBV19 and TRBJ2-7): DGGITQSPKYLFRKEGQNVTLSCEQNLNHDAMYWYRQDPGQGLRLIYYSQIVNDFQKGDIAEGYSVSREKKESFPLTVTSAQKNPTAFYLCARLGQRDYEQYFGPGTRLTVT.

The chain couples TRBV5-4 to TRBJ2-3; D is possibly TRBD1 or TRBD2 (5 bases each). Germline CDR1 and CDR2: SGHNT and YYREEE (reference sequence). This CDR3 contains 16 residues. Trimming left V 4 bases short and J 1 base short, with 16 bases between. The CDR3 DNA sequence: TGTGCCAGCAGCGAACCAGGGAGATCTGGCACAGATACGCAGTATTTT. It encodes CASSEPGRSGTDTQYF.

This chain links TRBV5-1 with TRBJ1-4, with a weak D call TRBD1 (5 bases). CDR1 and CDR2 (germline): SGHRS, YFSETQ. Deletions cut 0 bases from V and 7 bases from J, with 31 bases between. The CDR3 spans 21 residues. CDR3: CASSLAAGPLDGFAKTEKLFF. CDR3 DNA sequence: TGCGCCAGCAGCTTGGCGGCAGGGCCCCTGGATGGCTTCGCCAAGACTGAAAAACTGTTTTTT.

This chain uses TRBV25-1 with TRBJ1-5, with D unclear. In germline, CDR1 is MGHDK, CDR2 SYGVNS. There are 14 residues in the CDR3. Trimming left V 3 bases short and J 2 bases short, with 8 bases between. The CDR3 loop reads CASSDTNGNQPQHF. CDR3 DNA: TGTGCCAGCAGTGACACGAATGGCAATCAGCCCCAGCATTTT.

V is TRBV10-1 and J is TRBJ2-5; D remains unclear. The CDR3 length is 13 residues. Germline CDR1 is WNHNN and CDR2 is SYGVQD (reference sequence). V shed 5 bases and J shed 1 base, with 8 bases lying between them. The CDR3 is CASSLETQETQYF. CDR3 nucleotide sequence: TGCGCCAGCAGTCTAGAAACCCAAGAGACCCAGTACTTC.

This clone was seen only once. The J gene is TRBJ2-1, the V gene TRBV5-1; TRBD1 matches 9 bases. Germline V gene sequence: CDR1 SGHRS, CDR2 YFSETQ. J gave up 9 bases and V 2 bases, and 6 bases lay outside the gene matches. The CDR3 sequence is 14 residues long. The CDR3 here is CASSLQGAGGEQFF. CDR3 in DNA: TGCGCCAGCAGCTTACAGGGGGCTGGTGGTGAGCAGTTCTTC.

This chain links TRBV11-2 with TRBJ2-1; D possibly uses TRBD1 or TRBD2 (5 bases each). The CDR3 contains 16 residues. Per the germline V gene, CDR1 is SGHAT and CDR2 is FQNNGV. Trimming took 2 bases from V and 0 from J, leaving 11 bases between them. The CDR3 bases are TGTGCCAGCAGCTTACTTTTGGGGGACTCCTACAATGAGCAGTTCTTC. It encodes CASSLLLGDSYNEQFF.

The chain links TRBV7-6 to TRBJ2-1; 11 bases align to TRBD2. Germline loops: CDR1 SGHVS, CDR2 FNYEAQ. Trimming took 6 bases from V and 2 from J; bases not matched to a gene: 6. This CDR3 region has 16 residues. DNA of the CDR3: TGTGCCAGCAGGCTAGCGGGAGGCTCCCCCTACAATGAGCAGTTCTTC. Residues: CASRLAGGSPYNEQFF. Full variable domain (missing parts from reference TRBV7-6 and TRBJ2-1): GAGVSQSPRYKVTKRGQDVALRCDPISGHVSLYWYRQALGQGPEFLTYFNYEAQQDKSGLPNDRFSAERPEGSISTLTIQRTEQRDSAMYRCASRLAGGSPYNEQFFGPGTRLTVL.

V gene TRBV6-9 combines with J gene TRBJ2-1; 13 nucleotides agree with TRBD2. The CDR3 runs 17 residues. After removal of 4 bases from V and 3 bases from J, the junction contained 6 bases not matched to a gene. Germline CDR1 reads MNHGY; CDR2 reads SVAAGI. The CDR3 nucleotides are TGTGCCAGCAGTTTCTGGGGACTAGCGGGATACTACAATGAGCAGTTCTTC. It specifies CASSFWGLAGYYNEQFF.

The chain couples TRBV18 to TRBJ1-1; no reliable D call. V was pared by 1 base and J by 1 base, with 4 bases between. Germline CDR1 reads KGHSH; CDR2 reads LQKENI. CDR3 size: 13 residues. The CDR3 loop is CASSPQKNTEAFF. As DNA, the CDR3 is TGTGCCAGCTCACCACAGAAGAACACTGAAGCTTTCTTT.

This clone has just one count. The CDR3 DNA reads TGTGCCAGCAGTTCGACAGGCCGTATGACAGATACGCAGTATTTT. Encoded protein: CASSSTGRMTDTQYF. The V gene is TRBV27, the J gene TRBJ2-3, with D possibly matching TRBD1 (6 bases). V gave up 4 bases and J gave up 3 bases, with 14 bases separating them. Germline CDR1 reads MNHEY; CDR2 reads SMNVEV (reference sequence). The CDR3 covers 15 residues.

The chain joins TRBV9 to TRBJ2-6, with a weak D call TRBD1 (6 bases). There are 18 residues in the CDR3. Germline CDR1 SGDLS, CDR2 YYNGEE. Trimming removed 2 bases from V and 0 bases from J, with 15 bases in between. CDR3 in DNA: TGTGCCAGCAGCGTGTTTGGACAGCTTATCTCTGGGGCCAACGTCCTGACTTTC. Encoded protein: CASSVFGQLISGANVLTF.

The chain recombines TRBV28 with TRBJ1-1; D uncertain. The germline V gene has CDR1 MDHEN and CDR2 SYDVKM. V lost 10 bases, J lost 8 bases, and 11 bases lay in between. The CDR3 runs to 10 residues. The CDR3 region is CATTPVEAFF. Here the CDR3 DNA reads TGTGCCACGACCCCTGTCGAAGCTTTCTTT.

V gene TRBV15 combines with J gene TRBJ2-5, with 7 bases matching TRBD1. Germline V gene data show CDR1 as LNHNV and CDR2 as YYDKDF (reference sequence). After removal of 0 bases from V and 5 bases from J, the junction contained 6 bases not matched to a gene. There are 15 residues in the CDR3. CDR3 sequence: CATSRDRGQLETQYF. The DNA of the CDR3 is TGTGCCACCAGCAGAGATAGGGGACAGTTGGAGACCCAGTACTTC.

A remark on this clone: Distinct nucleotide sequences in the sample also encode this CDR3. The V gene is TRBV5-1, the J gene TRBJ2-4; D is perhaps TRBD1 (7 bases). In germline, CDR1 is SGHRS, CDR2 YFSETQ. The V end lost 5 bases, the J end lost 3 bases, and 15 bases lay between the germline ends. The CDR3 spans 15 residues. Here the CDR3 reads CASSLEGQRKNIQYF. CDR3 in DNA: TGCGCCAGCAGTCTGGAGGGACAGCGCAAAAACATTCAGTACTTC.

V gene TRBV14 combines with J gene TRBJ2-1; D ambiguous. With 8 bases removed from V and 8 bases from J, the gap between germline ends came to 16 bases. This CDR3 is 13 amino acids long. The germline V gene has CDR1 SGHDN and CDR2 FVKESK. CDR3 region: CASGLTLGYEQFF. The CDR3 DNA reads as TGTGCCAGCGGCTTGACTCTTGGGTATGAGCAGTTCTTC.

This clone was detected only a few times. The chain employs TRBV5-5 and TRBJ1-5, with a possible D match to TRBD1 (5 bases). The CDR3 has 14 residues. CDR1 and CDR2 (germline): SGHKS, YYEKEE (reference sequence). The V end was cut by 0 bases, the J end by 6 bases, with 10 bases between. The CDR3 sequence: CASSLEWDRQPQHF. In nucleotides, the CDR3 is TGTGCCAGCAGCTTGGAGTGGGACCGTCAGCCCCAGCATTTT.

This chain connects TRBV7-6 to TRBJ2-7; possible D gene TRBD2, 7 bases. CDR3 size: 17 residues. V dropped 5 bases and J dropped 1 base, with 21 bases sitting between them. Germline CDR1 reads SGHVS; CDR2 reads FNYEAQ. In DNA, the CDR3 is TGTGCCAGCAGCCGACGTATATCGGGGGGCCTTTCCTACGAGCAGTACTTC. It codes for CASSRRISGGLSYEQYF.

The chain has TRBV7-2 and TRBJ2-7, with D possibly matching TRBD2 (5 bases). CDR3 length: 15 amino acids. Germline CDR1 is SGHTA and CDR2 is FQGNSA. V lost 5 bases to trimming and J lost 1 base, with 15 bases between them. The CDR3 spells CASSEEVWASYEQYF. The CDR3 DNA reads as TGTGCCAGCAGCGAGGAGGTGTGGGCTTCCTACGAGCAGTACTTC. Filled out from reference TRBV7-2 and TRBJ2-7, the complete variable domain reads GAGVSQSPSNKVTEKGKDVELRCDPISGHTALYWYRQSLGQGLEFLIYFQGNSAPDKSGLPSDRFSAERTGGSVSTLTIQRTQQEDSAVYLCASSEEVWASYEQYFGPGTRLTVT.

V usage is TRBV21-1 and J usage is TRBJ1-2. TRBV21-1 is reported as a pseudogene. The CDR3 consists of 13 residues. As DNA, the CDR3 is TGTGCCAGCAGCGCCCGGGACGGGGGTGGCTACACCTTC. Translating it yields CASSARDGGGYTF.

DNA of the CDR3: TGTGCCAGCAGCCAAGCAAGGGGACTAGCGGGAGGTTTGCAAGAGACCCAGTACTTC. Amino acids: CASSQARGLAGGLQETQYF. The V gene is TRBV14, the J gene TRBJ2-5, with TRBD2 matching over 15 bases. This CDR3 contains 19 residues. Germline trimming cut 1 base from V and 2 bases from J; bases unmatched to any gene: 8. Germline assignment: CDR1 SGHDN and CDR2 FVKESK.

V is TRBV7-3 and J is TRBJ2-7; D is tentatively TRBD1 or TRBD2 (5 bases each). V was shortened by 2 bases and J by 4 bases, with 15 bases between the two germline ends. The germline CDR1 and CDR2 sequences are SGHTA and FQGTGA. The CDR3 is made up of 15 amino acids. For the CDR3, the DNA is TGTGCCAGCAGCTTACTCCCCGGTGGGGGTTACGAGCAGTACTTC. Protein sequence: CASSLLPGGGYEQYF.

This chain joins TRBV7-9 and TRBJ2-1, with D unresolved. CDR1 is SEHNR and CDR2 is FQNEAQ in the germline V gene (reference sequence). V lost 5 bases, J lost 0 bases, and 20 bases lay in between. This CDR3 is built from 18 residues. In nucleotides, the CDR3 is TGTGCCAGCAGCGCTATCGTTGGGGATTCAAGCTCCTACAATGAGCAGTTCTTC. It encodes CASSAIVGDSSSYNEQFF.